This is a list of T cell receptor beta chains from one sample in a study of cytomegalovirus exposure and HLA in healthy donors. Here immunoSEQ multiplex PCR was the method, and the copy in TCRdb shows in-frame clones only, minus some. The sample has about 160,000 clones; 80% are singletons. The sequencing input was PBMCs. Receptors originate from a man aged 18 to 30 in good health and CMV-seropositive. Both conserved end residues are part of each CDR3. D genes are given only for firm matches. Expanded clones get a size class; other rows say once, few or many, or leave the size out.

j_call v_call d_call clone_size cdr3_nt cdr3_aa
TRBJ2-5 TRBV4-1 TRBD2 . TGCGCCAGCAGCCAATCTGCGACTAGCGGGGCCGTAGAGACCCAGTACTTC CASSQSATSGAVETQYF
TRBJ2-3 TRBV4-3 TRBD2 . TGCGCCAGCAGCCAAGAGGGACTAGCGGGGGACGGAACTAGCACAGATACGCAGTATTTT CASSQEGLAGDGTSTDTQYF
TRBJ2-3 TRBV7-8 TRBD1 . TGTGCCAGCAGCTTCACAGGGGCGGATACGCAGTATTTT CASSFTGADTQYF
TRBJ2-2 TRBV15 . . TGTGCCACCAGCTCGAGAGTGAACACCGGGGAGCTGTTTTTT CATSSRVNTGELFF
TRBJ2-1 TRBV11-2 TRBD2 . TGTGCCAGCAGTGATCCGGGACTAGCGGGAGGGTACAATGAGCAGTTCTTC CASSDPGLAGGYNEQFF
TRBJ1-1 TRBV25-1 TRBD1 few TGTGCCAGCAGTCCACAGGGGGCAAGGAACACTGAAGCTTTCTTT CASSPQGARNTEAFF
TRBJ1-2 TRBV5-5 . . TGTGCCAGCAGCGTTGGCGGGTTCGCTAACTATGGCTACACCTTC CASSVGGFANYGYTF
TRBJ1-2 TRBV13 TRBD1 few TGTGCCAGCAGCTCGACAGGGGGAGTAGGTGGCTACACCTTC CASSSTGGVGGYTF
TRBJ1-6 TRBV7-2 TRBD1 . TGTGCCAGCAGCGCCCGGGACAGGAATTCACCCCTCCACTTT CASSARDRNSPLHF
TRBJ2-2 TRBV15 . . TGTGCCACCAGCAGGGGTAGCAAGCGGGAGCTGTTTTTT CATSRGSKRELFF
TRBJ1-1 TRBV30 TRBD1 . TGTGCCTGCCCCAAGACAGGGGAGTATGAAGCTTTCTTT CACPKTGEYEAFF
TRBJ2-7 TRBV30 TRBD1 . TGTGCCTGCGGACAGGGGCCATACGAGCAGTACTTC CACGQGPYEQYF